This entry features one T cell receptor (beta chain) sequence. The antigen is unknown. Trimming took off 2 bases at V and 8 bases at J, with 13 bases between the two ends. The CDR3 covers 14 residues. Germline CDR1 reads MDHEN; CDR2 reads SYDVKM. The record originates from a study of shared clonotypes between healthy human individuals. Overall study findings and caveats: Shared clonotypes: 4.5% to 6.5% naive CD4, 3% to 3.5% naive CD8, 2% to 2.5% memory CD4, over 0.3% memory CD8.

Memory CD4+ cells were the fraction left after CD45RA+ naive selection. The run depth of the assay was deep. TCRdb keeps only in-frame clones here, not all; method: immunoSEQ multiplex PCR. Of roughly 520,000 clones in the sample, about 96% are singletons; the top ten hold 0.05% to 0.08%. The sequenced sample was naive CD4+ T cells sorted from blood. Subset reported: CD45RA+ positively selected. The TCR comes from a young woman in good health. The chain combines TRBV28 with TRBJ1-5; TRBD1 might be the D (5 bases). For the CDR3, the DNA is TGTGCCAGCAGTTTAACCCCAGGGTTGGAGCCCCAGCATTTT. Its translation: CASSLTPGLEPQHF.